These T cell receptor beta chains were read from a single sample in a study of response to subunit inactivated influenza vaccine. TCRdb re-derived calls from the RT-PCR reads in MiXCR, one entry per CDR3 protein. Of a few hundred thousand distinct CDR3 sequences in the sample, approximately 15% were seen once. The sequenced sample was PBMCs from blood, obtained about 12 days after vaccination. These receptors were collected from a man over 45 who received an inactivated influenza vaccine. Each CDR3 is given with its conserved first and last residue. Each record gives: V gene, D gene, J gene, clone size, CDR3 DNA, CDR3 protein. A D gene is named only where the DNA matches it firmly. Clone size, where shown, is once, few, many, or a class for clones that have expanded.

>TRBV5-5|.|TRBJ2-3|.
TGTGCCAGCAGCTTGTTCCAGGGGTGGGATACGCAGTATTTT
CASSLFQGWDTQYF
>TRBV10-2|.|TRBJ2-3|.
TGCGCCAGCAGTGAGCAGAATACGCAGTATTTT
CASSEQNTQYF
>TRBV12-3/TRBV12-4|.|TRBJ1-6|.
TGTGCCAGCAACCAGGGGCCGCCCAATTCACCCCTCCACTTT
CASNQGPPNSPLHF
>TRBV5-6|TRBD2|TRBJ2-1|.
TGTGCCAGCAGCCAGGGACTAGCGGGAGGGGTCGAGCAGTTCTTC
CASSQGLAGGVEQFF
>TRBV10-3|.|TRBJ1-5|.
TGTGCCATCAGTGAGGGGGGAGGCAATCAGCCCCAGCATTTT
CAISEGGGNQPQHF
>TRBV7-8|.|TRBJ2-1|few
TGTGCCAGCAGCTTAGCCAGGGAATACAATGAGCAGTTCTTC
CASSLAREYNEQFF
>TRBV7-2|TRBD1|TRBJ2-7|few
TGTGCCAGCAAAAGGGACAGGGGAAGGGACGAGCAGTACTTC
CASKRDRGRDEQYF
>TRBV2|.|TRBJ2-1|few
TGTGCCAGCAGTCTTAAGAGACAGTCCTACAATGAGCAGTTCTTC
CASSLKRQSYNEQFF
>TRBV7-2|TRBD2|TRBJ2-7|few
TGTGCCAGCAGACAGACTAGCGGTGGATCCTACGAGCAGTACTTC
CASRQTSGGSYEQYF
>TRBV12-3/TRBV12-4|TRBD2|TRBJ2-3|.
TGTGCCAGCAGTTTAGGGGCGGGGGACCGCACAGATACGCAGTATTTT
CASSLGAGDRTDTQYF
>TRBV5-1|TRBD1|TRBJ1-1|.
TGCGCCAGCAGCTTACAGGGGGTGGGGAACACTGAAGCTTTCTTT
CASSLQGVGNTEAFF
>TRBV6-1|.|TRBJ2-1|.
TGTGCCAGCAGTACGGGGAGCTCCTACAGTGAGCAGTTCTTC
CASSTGSSYSEQFF
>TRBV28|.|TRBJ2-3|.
TGTGCCAGCAGTCCGGGGGCCGGGGTCACAGATACGCAGTATTTT
CASSPGAGVTDTQYF
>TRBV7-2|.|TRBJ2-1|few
TGTGCCAGCAGCACATCCTGGGGGGGGCCAGGGTACAATGAGCAGTTCTTC
CASSTSWGGPGYNEQFF
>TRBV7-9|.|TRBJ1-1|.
TGTGCCAGCACCAAAGGGGGGGGAGTTATGAACACTGAAGCTTTCTTT
CASTKGGGVMNTEAFF
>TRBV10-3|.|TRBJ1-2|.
TGTGCCATCAGTGAAGGCAGGGAGGGCTATGGCTACACCTTC
CAISEGREGYGYTF
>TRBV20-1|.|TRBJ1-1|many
TGCAGTGCTAGAGATTGGGGAGACCACACTGAAGCTTTCTTT
CSARDWGDHTEAFF
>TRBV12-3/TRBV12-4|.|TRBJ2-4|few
TGTGCCAGCAGTCGCCGGCTAGCCAAAAACATTCAGTACTTC
CASSRRLAKNIQYF
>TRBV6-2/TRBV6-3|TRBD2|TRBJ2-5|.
TGTGCCAGCAGTTTGACTAGCGTAGAGACCCAGTACTTC
CASSLTSVETQYF
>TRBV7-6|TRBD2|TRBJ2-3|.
TGTGCCAGCAGCTCTAGCTGGGCGGGAGCCAACACAGATACGCAGTATTTT
CASSSSWAGANTDTQYF
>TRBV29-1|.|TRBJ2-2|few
TGCAGCGTTGAATTGGGTCCCGTAGCGAACACCGGGGAGCTGTTTTTT
CSVELGPVANTGELFF
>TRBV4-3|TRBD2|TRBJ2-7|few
TGCGCCAGCAGCGAGCGACTAGCGGGGGGCCGTTTGTCCTACGAGCAGTACTTC
CASSERLAGGRLSYEQYF
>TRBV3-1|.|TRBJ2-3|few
TGTGCCAGCAGCCAAGATCTACCGAGCCCAGATACGCAGTATTTT
CASSQDLPSPDTQYF
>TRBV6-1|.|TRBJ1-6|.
TGTGCCAGCAGCCGCTCGACGGGACGAAGGAATTCACCCCTCCACTTT
CASSRSTGRRNSPLHF
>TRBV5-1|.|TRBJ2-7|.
TGCGCCAGCAGCTTGGACAACCTAGACCTCTACGAGCAGTACTTC
CASSLDNLDLYEQYF
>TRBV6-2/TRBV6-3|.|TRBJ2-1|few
TGTGCCAGCAGTTACTCCTGGGATTACAATGAGCAGTTCTTC
CASSYSWDYNEQFF
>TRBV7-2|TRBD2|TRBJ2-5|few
TGTGCCAGCAGCCCACCTAGCGGGAGAGAGACCCAGTACTTC
CASSPPSGRETQYF
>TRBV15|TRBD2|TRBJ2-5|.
TGTGCCACCAGCAGAGACCAGCGGGGGGGGCAAGAGACCCAGTACTTC
CATSRDQRGGQETQYF
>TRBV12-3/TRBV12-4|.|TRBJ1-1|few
TGTGCCAGCAGAACAACAGGTCTCGACACTGAAGCTTTCTTT
CASRTTGLDTEAFF
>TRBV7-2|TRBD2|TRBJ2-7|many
TGTGCCAGCAGCTCCCAAGCGGGAGGGCCCGAGCAGTACTTC
CASSSQAGGPEQYF
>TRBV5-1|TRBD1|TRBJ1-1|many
TGCGCCAGCAGCCAAGGACAGGGGGGCGAAGCTTTCTTT
CASSQGQGGEAFF
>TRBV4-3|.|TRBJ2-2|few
TGCGCCAGCAGCCAAGGACTAGCCGGGGAGCTGTTTTTT
CASSQGLAGELFF
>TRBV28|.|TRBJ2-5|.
TGTGCCAGCAGGTCTTGGGTAGAAGAGACCCAGTACTTC
CASRSWVEETQYF
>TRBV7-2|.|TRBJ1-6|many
TGTGCCAGCAGCCGCTACAGGGCCCCTAATTCACCCCTCCACTTT
CASSRYRAPNSPLHF
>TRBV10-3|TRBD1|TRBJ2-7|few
TGTGCCATCAGTGAGTCAGCGCGACAGGGAAGCGAGCAGTACTTC
CAISESARQGSEQYF
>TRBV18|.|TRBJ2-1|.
TGTGCCAGCGTAATGGGTTACAGCTCCTACAATGAGCAGTTCTTC
CASVMGYSSYNEQFF
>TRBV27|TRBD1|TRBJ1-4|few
TGTGCCAGCAGCTTTACTTTCGGACAGGGCGGGGGAAAACTGTTTTTT
CASSFTFGQGGGKLFF
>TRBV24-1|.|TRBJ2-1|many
TGTGCCACCAGTGCCCGAACTAGTCTCAATGAGCAGTTCTTC
CATSARTSLNEQFF
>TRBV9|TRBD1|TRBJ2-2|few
TGTGCCAGCATAGGGGGCCCGACAGATACCGGGGAGCTGTTTTTT
CASIGGPTDTGELFF
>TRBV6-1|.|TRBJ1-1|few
TGTGCCAGCAGTGAAGGCCCAGCCTCGACTGAAGCTTTCTTT
CASSEGPASTEAFF
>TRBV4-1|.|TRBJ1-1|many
TGCGCCAGCAGCCAAGTTCAGGGGTCCATGAACACTGAAGCTTTCTTT
CASSQVQGSMNTEAFF
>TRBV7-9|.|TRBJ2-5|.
TGTGCCAGCAGCGAAGTCGGGGGCCAAGAGACCCAGTACTTC
CASSEVGGQETQYF
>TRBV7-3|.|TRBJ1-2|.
TGTGCCAGCAGCCCAAGCCCGGGTACCTATGGCTACACCTTC
CASSPSPGTYGYTF
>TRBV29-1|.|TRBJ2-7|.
TGCAGCGTTCTGGGATACGAGCAGTACTTC
CSVLGYEQYF
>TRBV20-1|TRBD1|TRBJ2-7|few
TGCAGTGCGGGTTCTGACAGGGGGAGCTCCTACGAGCAGTACTTC
CSAGSDRGSSYEQYF
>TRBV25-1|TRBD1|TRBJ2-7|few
TGTGCCAGCAGGGGACAGGGTAGCTCCTACGAGCAGTACTTC
CASRGQGSSYEQYF
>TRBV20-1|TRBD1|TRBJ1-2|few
TGCAGTGCTAGAGGCGGACAGGGAAGTCTGGGCTACACCTTC
CSARGGQGSLGYTF
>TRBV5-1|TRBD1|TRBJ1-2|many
TGCGCCAGCAGGGGACAGCCTAACTATGGCTACACCTTC
CASRGQPNYGYTF